This TCR beta chain was sequenced during a study of cytotoxic CD8 clonotypes in ibrutinib-treated CLL. The data were produced by immunoSEQ multiplex PCR, yet TCRdb's version contains in-frame clones alone and is incomplete. Of 150,000 or so clones detected, approximately 80% appear once; the ten largest clones hold approximately 28%. Germline V lookup: CDR1 SGHAT, CDR2 FQDESV (reference sequence). The CDR3 spans 16 residues. The V segment lost 1 base and the J segment 0 bases; nucleotides outside the gene matches: 5. Source: PBMCs, taken after 12 months of ibrutinib treatment. The genes are TRBV11-1 and TRBJ1-1, with TRBD1 matching 7 bases. This sequence was found in a human donor with chronic lymphocytic leukemia. CDR3: CASSLGQGDMNTEAFF. The CDR3, as DNA: TGTGCCAGCAGCTTAGGGCAGGGGGACATGAACACTGAAGCTTTCTTT.